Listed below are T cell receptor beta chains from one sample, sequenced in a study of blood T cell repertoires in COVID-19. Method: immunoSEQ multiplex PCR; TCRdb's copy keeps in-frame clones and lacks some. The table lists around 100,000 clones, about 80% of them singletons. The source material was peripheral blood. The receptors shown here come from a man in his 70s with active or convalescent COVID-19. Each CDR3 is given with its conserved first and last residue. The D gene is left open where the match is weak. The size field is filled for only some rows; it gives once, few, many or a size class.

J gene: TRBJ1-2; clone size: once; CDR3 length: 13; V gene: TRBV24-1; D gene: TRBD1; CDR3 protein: CATSEGTDYGYTF; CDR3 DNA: TGTGCCACCAGTGAAGGGACAGACTATGGCTACACCTTC
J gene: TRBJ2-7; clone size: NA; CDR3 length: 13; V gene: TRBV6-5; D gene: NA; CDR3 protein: CASSYGPSGEQYF; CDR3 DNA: TGTGCCAGCAGTTACGGGCCCTCCGGCGAGCAGTACTTC
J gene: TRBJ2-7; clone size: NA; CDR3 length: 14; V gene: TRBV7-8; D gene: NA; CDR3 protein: CASSLLAGSYEQYF; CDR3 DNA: TGTGCCAGCAGCTTACTAGCCGGTTCCTACGAGCAGTACTTC
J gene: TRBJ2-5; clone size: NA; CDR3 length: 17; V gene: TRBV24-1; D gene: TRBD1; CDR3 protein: CATSDTLGQDFQETQYF; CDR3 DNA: TGTGCCACCAGTGACACCCTGGGACAGGATTTCCAAGAGACCCAGTACTTC
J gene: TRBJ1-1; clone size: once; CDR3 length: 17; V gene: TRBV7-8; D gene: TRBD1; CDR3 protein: CASSLAHRGDMNTEAFF; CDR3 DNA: TGTGCCAGCAGCTTAGCGCACAGGGGGGACATGAACACTGAAGCTTTCTTT
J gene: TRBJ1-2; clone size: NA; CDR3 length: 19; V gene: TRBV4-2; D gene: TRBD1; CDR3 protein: CASSQDQFGTGNRGYGYTF; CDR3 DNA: TGTGCCAGCAGCCAAGATCAGTTCGGGACAGGGAACCGTGGCTATGGCTACACCTTC
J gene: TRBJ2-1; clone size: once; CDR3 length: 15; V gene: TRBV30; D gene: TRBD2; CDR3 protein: CAWRAPSGNYNEQFF; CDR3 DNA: TGTGCCTGGAGGGCCCCTAGCGGGAACTACAATGAGCAGTTCTTC
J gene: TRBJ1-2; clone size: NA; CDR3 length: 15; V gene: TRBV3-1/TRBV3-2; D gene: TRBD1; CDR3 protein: CASSDQTGMTYGYTF; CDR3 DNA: TGTGCCAGCAGCGATCAGACAGGGATGACCTATGGCTACACCTTC
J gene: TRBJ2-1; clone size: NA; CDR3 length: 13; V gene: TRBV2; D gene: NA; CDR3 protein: CASASSSYNEQFF; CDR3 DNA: TGTGCCAGCGCGTCAAGCTCCTACAATGAGCAGTTCTTC
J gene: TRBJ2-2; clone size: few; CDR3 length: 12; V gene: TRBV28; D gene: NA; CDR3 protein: CASRSGTGELFF; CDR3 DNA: TGTGCCAGCAGGTCCGGCACCGGGGAGCTGTTTTTT
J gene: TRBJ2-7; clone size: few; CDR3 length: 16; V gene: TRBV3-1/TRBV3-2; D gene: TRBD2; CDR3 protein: CASSPPGTSAFYEQYF; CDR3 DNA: TGTGCCAGCAGCCCCCCCGGGACTAGCGCCTTCTACGAGCAGTACTTC
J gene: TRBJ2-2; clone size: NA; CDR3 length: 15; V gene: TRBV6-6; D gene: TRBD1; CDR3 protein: CASSSDRKGTGELFF; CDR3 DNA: TGTGCCAGCAGCTCGGACAGGAAGGGCACCGGGGAGCTGTTTTTT
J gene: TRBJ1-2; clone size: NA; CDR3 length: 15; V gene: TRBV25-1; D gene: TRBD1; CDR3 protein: CASSGLRDRDYGYTF; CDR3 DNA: TGTGCCAGCAGTGGACTCCGGGACAGGGACTATGGCTACACCTTC
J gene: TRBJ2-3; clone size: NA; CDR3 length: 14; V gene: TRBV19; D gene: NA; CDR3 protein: CASSSGTGTDTQYF; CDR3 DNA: TGTGCCAGTAGTAGCGGGACAGGCACAGATACGCAGTATTTT
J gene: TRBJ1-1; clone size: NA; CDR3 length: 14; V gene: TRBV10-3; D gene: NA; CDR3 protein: CAISEPTGNTEAFF; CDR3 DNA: TGTGCCATCAGTGAGCCGACAGGGAACACTGAAGCTTTCTTT
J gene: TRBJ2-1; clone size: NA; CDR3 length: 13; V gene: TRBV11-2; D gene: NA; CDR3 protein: CASSIEHINEQFF; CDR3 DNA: TGTGCCAGCAGCATAGAACACATCAATGAGCAGTTCTTC
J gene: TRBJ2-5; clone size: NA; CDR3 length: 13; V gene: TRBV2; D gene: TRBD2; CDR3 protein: CASRGRAGETQYF; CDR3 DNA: TGTGCCAGCAGAGGGAGGGCCGGGGAGACCCAGTACTTC
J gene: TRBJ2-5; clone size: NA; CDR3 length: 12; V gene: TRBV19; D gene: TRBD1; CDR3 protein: CASGTGKETQYF; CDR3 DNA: TGTGCCAGTGGGACAGGGAAAGAGACCCAGTACTTC
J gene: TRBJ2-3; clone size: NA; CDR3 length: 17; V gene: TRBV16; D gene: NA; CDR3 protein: CASSHFAVSGSTDTQYF; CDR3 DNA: TGTGCCAGCAGCCATTTCGCGGTCAGCGGTAGCACAGATACGCAGTATTTT
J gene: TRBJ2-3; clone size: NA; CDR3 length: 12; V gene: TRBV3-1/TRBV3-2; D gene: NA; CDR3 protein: CASSQAADTQYF; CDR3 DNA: TGTGCCAGCAGCCAAGCGGCAGATACGCAGTATTTT
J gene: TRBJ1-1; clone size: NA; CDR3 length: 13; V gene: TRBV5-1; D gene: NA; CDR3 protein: CASSLTGYTEAFF; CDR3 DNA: TGCGCCAGCAGCTTAACCGGGTACACTGAAGCTTTCTTT
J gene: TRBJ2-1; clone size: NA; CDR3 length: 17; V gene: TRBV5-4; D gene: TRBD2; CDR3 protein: CASSLGGGREIVNEQFF; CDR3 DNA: TGTGCCAGCAGCTTGGGTGGCGGGAGGGAGATTGTCAATGAGCAGTTCTTC
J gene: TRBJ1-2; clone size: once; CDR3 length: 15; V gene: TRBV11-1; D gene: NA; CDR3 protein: CASSLTDKGSGGYTF; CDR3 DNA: TGTGCCAGCAGCTTAACGGACAAGGGATCGGGTGGCTACACCTTC
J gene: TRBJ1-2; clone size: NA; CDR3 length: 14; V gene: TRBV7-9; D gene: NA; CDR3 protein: CASSLSELNYGYTF; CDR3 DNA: TGTGCCAGCAGCTTAAGTGAACTTAACTATGGCTACACCTTC
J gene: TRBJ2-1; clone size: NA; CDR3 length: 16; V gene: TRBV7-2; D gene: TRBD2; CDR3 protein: CASSLSSGRPYNEQFF; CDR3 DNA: TGTGCCAGCAGCCTCTCTAGCGGGAGGCCTTACAATGAGCAGTTCTTC
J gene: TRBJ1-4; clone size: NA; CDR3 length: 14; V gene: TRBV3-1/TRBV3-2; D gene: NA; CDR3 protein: CASSLWTVNEKLFF; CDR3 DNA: TGTGCCAGCAGCCTCTGGACAGTTAATGAAAAACTGTTTTTT
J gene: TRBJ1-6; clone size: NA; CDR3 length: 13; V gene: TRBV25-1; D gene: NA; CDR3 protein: CASSREGISPLHF; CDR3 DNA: TGTGCCAGCAGTAGGGAGGGTATTTCACCCCTCCACTTT
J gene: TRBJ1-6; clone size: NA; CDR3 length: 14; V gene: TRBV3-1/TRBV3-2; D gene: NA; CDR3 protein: CASSQANSDSPLHF; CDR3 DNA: TGTGCCAGCAGCCAAGCGAATAGTGATTCACCCCTCCACTTT
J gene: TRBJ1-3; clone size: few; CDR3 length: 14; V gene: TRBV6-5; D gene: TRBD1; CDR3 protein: CASTIGQGGNTIYF; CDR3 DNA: TGTGCCAGCACGATTGGACAGGGCGGAAACACCATATATTTT
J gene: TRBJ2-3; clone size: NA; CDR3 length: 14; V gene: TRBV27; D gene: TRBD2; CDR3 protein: CASQGVGAGFTQYF; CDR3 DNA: TGTGCCAGCCAGGGCGTCGGAGCGGGGTTTACGCAGTATTTT
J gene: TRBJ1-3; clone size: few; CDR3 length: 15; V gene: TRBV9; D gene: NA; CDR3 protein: CASSEGGPQGNTIYF; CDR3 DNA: TGTGCCAGCAGCGAAGGGGGTCCCCAAGGAAACACCATATATTTT
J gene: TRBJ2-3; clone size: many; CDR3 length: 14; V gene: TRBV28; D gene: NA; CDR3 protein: CASSFGGNRDTQYF; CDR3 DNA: TGTGCCAGCAGTTTTGGTGGTAATAGAGATACGCAGTATTTT
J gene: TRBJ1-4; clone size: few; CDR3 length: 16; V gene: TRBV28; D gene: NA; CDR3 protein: CASRLAGRGTNEKLFF; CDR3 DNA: TGTGCCAGCAGGCTAGCGGGCCGGGGTACTAATGAAAAACTGTTTTTT
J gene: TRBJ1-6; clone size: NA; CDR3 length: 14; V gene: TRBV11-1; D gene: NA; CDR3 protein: CASSKGVDNSPLHF; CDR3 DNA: TGTGCCAGCAGTAAAGGGGTAGATAATTCACCCCTCCACTTT
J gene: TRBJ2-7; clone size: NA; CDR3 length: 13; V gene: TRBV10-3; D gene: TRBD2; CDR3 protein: CAIGLAASYEQYF; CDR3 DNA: TGTGCCATTGGACTAGCGGCCTCCTACGAGCAGTACTTC
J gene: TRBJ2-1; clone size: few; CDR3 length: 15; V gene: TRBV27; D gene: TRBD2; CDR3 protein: CASSGLAGAHNEQFF; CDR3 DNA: TGTGCCAGCAGTGGACTAGCGGGAGCTCACAATGAGCAGTTCTTC
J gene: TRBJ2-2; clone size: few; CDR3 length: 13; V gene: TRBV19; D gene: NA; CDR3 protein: CASSIGREGELFF; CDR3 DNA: TGTGCCAGTAGTATCGGGCGGGAAGGGGAGCTGTTTTTT
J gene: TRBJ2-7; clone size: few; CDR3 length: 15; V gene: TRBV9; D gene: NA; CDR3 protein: CASSVGQGGYYEQYF; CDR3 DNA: TGTGCCAGCAGCGTAGGGCAGGGGGGATACTACGAGCAGTACTTC
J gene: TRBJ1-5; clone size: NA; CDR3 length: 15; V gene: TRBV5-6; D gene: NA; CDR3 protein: CASSPRTGGNQPQHF; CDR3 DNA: TGTGCCAGCAGTCCCCGAACGGGTGGCAATCAGCCCCAGCATTTT
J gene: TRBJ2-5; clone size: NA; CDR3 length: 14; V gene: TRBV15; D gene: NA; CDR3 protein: CATSRQRLGETQYF; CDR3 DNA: TGTGCCACCAGCAGGCAGCGGCTCGGGGAGACCCAGTACTTC
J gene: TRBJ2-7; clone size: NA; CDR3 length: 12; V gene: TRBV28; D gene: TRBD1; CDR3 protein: CASSLPGQGQYF; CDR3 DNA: TGTGCCAGCAGTTTACCAGGACAGGGTCAGTACTTC
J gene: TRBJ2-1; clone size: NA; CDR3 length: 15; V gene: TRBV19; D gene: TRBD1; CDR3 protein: CASSIVGQALGEQFF; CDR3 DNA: TGTGCCAGTAGTATAGTGGGACAGGCTTTAGGTGAGCAGTTCTTC
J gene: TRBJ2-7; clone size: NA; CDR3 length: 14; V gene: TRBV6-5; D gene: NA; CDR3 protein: CASRKQSSSYEQYF; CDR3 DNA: TGTGCCAGCAGGAAACAGTCCAGCTCCTACGAGCAGTACTTC
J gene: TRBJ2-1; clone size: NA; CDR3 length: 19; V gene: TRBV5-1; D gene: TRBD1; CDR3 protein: CASSWGRQGGPSSYNEQFF; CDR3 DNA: TGCGCCAGCAGCTGGGGTCGACAGGGGGGTCCGAGCTCCTACAATGAGCAGTTCTTC
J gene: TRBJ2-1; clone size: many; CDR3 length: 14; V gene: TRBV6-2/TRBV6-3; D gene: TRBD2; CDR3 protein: CASSYSTSGGEQFF; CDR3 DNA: TGTGCCAGCAGTTACTCGACTAGCGGCGGTGAGCAGTTCTTC
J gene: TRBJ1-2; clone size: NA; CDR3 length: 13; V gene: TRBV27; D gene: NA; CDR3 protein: CASSPQTGYGYTF; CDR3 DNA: TGTGCCAGCAGCCCGCAAACAGGGTATGGCTACACCTTC
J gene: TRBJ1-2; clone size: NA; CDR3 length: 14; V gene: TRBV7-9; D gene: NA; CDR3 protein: CASSPNSGIHGYTF; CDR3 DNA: TGTGCCAGCAGCCCGAATTCAGGGATACATGGCTACACCTTC
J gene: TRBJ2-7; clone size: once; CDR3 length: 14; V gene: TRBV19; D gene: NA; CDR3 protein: CASSTGIFSYEQYF; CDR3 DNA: TGTGCCAGTAGCACCGGGATTTTCTCCTACGAGCAGTACTTC
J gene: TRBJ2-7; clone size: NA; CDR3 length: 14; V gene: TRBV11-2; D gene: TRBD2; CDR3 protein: CASTVGTSKYEQYF; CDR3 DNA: TGTGCCAGCACCGTCGGGACTAGCAAGTACGAGCAGTACTTC
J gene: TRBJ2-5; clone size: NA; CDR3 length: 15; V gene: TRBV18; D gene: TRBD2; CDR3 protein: CASSPRTSGGETQYF; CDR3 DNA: TGTGCCAGCTCACCACGGACTAGCGGGGGTGAGACCCAGTACTTC
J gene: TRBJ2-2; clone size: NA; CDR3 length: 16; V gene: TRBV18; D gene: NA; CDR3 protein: CASSPEASPNTGELFF; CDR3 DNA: TGTGCCAGCTCACCAGAGGCAAGCCCGAACACCGGGGAGCTGTTTTTT
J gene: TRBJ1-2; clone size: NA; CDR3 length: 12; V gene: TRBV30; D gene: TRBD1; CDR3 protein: CAWKGAGIGYTF; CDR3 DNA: TGTGCCTGGAAGGGGGCGGGAATTGGCTACACCTTC
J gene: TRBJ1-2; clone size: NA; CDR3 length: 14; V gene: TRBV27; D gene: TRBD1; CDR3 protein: CASSPKGTGYGYTF; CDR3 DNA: TGTGCCAGCAGTCCAAAGGGGACAGGGTATGGCTACACCTTC